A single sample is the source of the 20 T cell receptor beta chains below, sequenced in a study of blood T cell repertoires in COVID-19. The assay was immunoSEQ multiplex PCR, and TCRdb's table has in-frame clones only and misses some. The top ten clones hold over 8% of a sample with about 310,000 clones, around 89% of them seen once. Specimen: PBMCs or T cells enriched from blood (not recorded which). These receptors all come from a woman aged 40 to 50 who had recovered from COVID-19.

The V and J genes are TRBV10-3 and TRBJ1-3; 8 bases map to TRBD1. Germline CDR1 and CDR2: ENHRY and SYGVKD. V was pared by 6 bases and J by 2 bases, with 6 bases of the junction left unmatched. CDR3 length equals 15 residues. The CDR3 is CAIRPGTGAGNTIYF. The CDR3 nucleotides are TGTGCCATCAGACCTGGGACAGGAGCTGGAAACACCATATATTTT.

In nucleotides, the CDR3 is TGCGCCAGCAGCCAGTTAGCGGGGAATTCACCCCTCCACTTT. Amino acids: CASSQLAGNSPLHF. The chain joins TRBV4-1 to TRBJ1-6; D call uncertain. The germline V gene encodes CDR1 MGHRA and CDR2 YSYEKL. CDR3 length: 14 residues. Trimming pared 3 bases from V and 7 bases from J, leaving 10 bases between.

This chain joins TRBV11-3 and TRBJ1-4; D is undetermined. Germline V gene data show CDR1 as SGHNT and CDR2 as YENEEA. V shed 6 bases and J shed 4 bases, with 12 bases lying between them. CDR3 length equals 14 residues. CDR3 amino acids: CASRFGTGNEKLFF. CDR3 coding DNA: TGTGCCAGCAGATTTGGTACGGGTAATGAAAAACTGTTTTTT.

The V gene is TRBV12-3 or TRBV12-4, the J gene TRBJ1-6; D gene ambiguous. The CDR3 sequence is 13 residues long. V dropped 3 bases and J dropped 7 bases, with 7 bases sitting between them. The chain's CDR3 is CASSFQMNSPLHF. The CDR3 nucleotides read TGTGCCAGCAGTTTTCAGATGAATTCACCCCTCCACTTT.

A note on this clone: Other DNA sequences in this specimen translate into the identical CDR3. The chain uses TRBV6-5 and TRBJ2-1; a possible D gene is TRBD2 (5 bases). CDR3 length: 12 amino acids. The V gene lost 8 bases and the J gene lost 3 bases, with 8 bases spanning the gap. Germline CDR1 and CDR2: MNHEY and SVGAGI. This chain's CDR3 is CASREGYNEQFF. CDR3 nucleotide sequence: TGTGCCAGCCGAGAGGGCTACAATGAGCAGTTCTTC.

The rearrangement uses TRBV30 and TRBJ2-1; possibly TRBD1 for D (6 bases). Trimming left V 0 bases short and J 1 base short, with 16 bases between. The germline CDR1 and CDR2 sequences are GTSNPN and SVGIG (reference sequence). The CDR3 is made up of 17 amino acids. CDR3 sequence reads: CAWSVHFKTGSYNEQFF. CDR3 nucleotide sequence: TGTGCCTGGAGTGTACATTTCAAGACAGGTTCCTACAATGAGCAGTTCTTC.

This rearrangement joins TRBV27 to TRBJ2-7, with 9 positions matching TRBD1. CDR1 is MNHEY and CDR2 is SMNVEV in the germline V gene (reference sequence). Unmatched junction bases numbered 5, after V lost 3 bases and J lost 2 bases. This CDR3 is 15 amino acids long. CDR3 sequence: CASSLGGQGPYEQYF. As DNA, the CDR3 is TGTGCCAGCAGTTTGGGCGGACAGGGGCCCTACGAGCAGTACTTC.

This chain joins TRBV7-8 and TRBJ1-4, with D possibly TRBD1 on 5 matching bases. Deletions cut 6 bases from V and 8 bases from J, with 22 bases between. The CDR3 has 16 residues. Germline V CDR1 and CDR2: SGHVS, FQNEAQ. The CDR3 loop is CASSLTNRDLREKLFF. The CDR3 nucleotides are TGTGCCAGCAGTTTGACTAACCGGGACTTAAGAGAAAAACTGTTTTTT.

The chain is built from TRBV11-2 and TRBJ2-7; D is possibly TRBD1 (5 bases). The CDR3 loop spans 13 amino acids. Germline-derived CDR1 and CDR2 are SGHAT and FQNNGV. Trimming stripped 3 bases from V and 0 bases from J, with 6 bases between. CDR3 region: CASSFQGSYEQYF. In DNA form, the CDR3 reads TGTGCCAGCAGCTTCCAGGGCTCCTACGAGCAGTACTTC. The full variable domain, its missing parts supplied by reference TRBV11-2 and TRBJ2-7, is EAGVAQSPRYKIIEKRQSVAFWCNPISGHATLYWYQQILGQGPKLLIQFQNNGVVDDSQLPKDRFSAERLKGVDSTLKIQPAKLEDSAVYLCASSFQGSYEQYFGPGTRLTVT.

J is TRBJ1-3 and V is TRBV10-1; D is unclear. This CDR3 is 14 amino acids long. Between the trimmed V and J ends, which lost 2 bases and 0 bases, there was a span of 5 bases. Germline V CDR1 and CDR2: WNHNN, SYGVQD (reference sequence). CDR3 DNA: TGCGCCAGCAGTGAGAGCTCCTCTGGAAACACCATATATTTT. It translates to CASSESSSGNTIYF.

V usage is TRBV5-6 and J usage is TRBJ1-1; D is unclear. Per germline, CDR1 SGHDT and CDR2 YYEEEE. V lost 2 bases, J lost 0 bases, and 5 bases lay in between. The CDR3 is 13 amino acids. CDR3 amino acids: CASSFPLNTEAFF. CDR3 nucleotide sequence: TGTGCCAGCAGCTTTCCCTTGAACACTGAAGCTTTCTTT.

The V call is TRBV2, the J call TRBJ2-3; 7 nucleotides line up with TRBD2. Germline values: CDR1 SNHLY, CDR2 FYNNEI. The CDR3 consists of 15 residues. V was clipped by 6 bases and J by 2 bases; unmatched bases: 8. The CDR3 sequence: CASRRLASSTDTQYF. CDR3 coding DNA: TGTGCCAGCAGGAGACTAGCCTCTTCCACAGATACGCAGTATTTT.

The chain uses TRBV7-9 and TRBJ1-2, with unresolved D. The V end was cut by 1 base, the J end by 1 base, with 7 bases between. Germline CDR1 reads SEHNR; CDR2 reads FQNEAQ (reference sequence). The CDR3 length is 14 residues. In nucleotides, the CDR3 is TGTGCCAGCAGCTTAGACAGAAATAACTATGGCTACACCTTC. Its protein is CASSLDRNNYGYTF.

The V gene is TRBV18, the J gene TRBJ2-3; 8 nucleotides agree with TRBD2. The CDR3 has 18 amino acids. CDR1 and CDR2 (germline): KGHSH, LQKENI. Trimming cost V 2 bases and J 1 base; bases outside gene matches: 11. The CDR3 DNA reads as TGTGCCAGCTCACCAATCGTAGCGGGGCTATCCGGCACAGATACGCAGTATTTT. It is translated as CASSPIVAGLSGTDTQYF.

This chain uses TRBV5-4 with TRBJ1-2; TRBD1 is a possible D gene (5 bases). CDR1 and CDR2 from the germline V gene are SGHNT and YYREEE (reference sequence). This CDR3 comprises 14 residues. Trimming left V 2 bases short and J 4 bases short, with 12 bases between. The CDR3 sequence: CASSFTDSVYGYTF. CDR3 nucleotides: TGTGCCAGCAGCTTCACCGACAGTGTCTATGGCTACACCTTC.

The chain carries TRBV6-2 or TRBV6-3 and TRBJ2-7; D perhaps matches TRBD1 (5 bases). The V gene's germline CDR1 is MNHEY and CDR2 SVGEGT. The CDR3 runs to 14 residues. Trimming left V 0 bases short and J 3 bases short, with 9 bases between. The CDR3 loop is CASSYSWQGYEQYF. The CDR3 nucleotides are TGTGCCAGCAGTTACTCCTGGCAGGGCTACGAGCAGTACTTC.

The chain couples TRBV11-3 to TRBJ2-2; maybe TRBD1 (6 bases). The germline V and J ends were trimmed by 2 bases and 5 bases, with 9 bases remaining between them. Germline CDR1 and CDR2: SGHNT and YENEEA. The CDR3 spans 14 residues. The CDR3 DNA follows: TGTGCCAGCAGCTTAACAGGGCCTACCGGGGAGCTGTTTTTT. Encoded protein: CASSLTGPTGELFF.

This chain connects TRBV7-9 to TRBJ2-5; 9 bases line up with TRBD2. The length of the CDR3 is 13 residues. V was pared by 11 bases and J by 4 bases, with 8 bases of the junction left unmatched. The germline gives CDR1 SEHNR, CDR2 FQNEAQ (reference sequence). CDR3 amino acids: CAGGLAGPETQYF. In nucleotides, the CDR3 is TGTGCCGGGGGGCTAGCGGGGCCAGAGACCCAGTACTTC. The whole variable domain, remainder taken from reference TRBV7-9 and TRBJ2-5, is DTGVSQNPRHKITKRGQNVTFRCDPISEHNRLYWYRQTLGQGPEFLTYFQNEAQLEKSRLLSDRFSAERPKGSFSTLEIQRTEQGDSAMYLCAGGLAGPETQYFGPGTRLLVL.

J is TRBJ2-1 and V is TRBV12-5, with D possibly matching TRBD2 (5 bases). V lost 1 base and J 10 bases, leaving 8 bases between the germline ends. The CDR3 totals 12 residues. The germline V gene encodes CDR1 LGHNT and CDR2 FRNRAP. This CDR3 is CASGLEGAEQFF. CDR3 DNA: TGTGCTAGTGGTTTGGAGGGAGCGGAGCAGTTCTTC.

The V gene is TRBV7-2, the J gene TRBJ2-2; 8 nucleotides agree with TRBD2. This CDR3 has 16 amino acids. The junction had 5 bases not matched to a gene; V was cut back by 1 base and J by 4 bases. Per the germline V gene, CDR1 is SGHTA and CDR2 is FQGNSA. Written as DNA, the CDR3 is TGTGCCAGCAGCTTAGAAATTAGCGGGGTCACCGGGGAGCTGTTTTTT. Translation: CASSLEISGVTGELFF.